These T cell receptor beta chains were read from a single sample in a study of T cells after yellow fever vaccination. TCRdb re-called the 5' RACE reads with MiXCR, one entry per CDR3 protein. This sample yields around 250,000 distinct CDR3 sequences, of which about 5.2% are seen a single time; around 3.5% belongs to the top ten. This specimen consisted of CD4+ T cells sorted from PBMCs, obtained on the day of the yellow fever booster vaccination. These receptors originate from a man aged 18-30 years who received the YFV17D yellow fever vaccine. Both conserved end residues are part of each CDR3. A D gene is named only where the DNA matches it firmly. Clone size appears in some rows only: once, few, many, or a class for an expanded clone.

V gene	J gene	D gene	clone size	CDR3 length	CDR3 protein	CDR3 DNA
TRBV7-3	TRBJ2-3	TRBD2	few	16	CASSLAASGITDTQYF	TGTGCCAGCAGCTTAGCAGCTAGCGGGATCACAGATACGCAGTATTTT
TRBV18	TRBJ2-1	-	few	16	CASSPANPSSYNEQFF	TGTGCCAGCTCACCGGCCAACCCGAGCTCCTACAATGAGCAGTTCTTC
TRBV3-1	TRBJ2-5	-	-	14	CASSQVQGQETQYF	TGTGCCAGCAGCCAAGTTCAGGGGCAGGAGACCCAGTACTTC
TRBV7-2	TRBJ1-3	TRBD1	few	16	CASSKRGQGFGNTIYF	TGTGCCAGCAGCAAGCGGGGACAGGGGTTTGGAAACACCATATATTTT
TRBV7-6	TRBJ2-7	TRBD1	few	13	CASRQGPFYEQYF	TGTGCCAGCCGACAGGGACCCTTCTACGAGCAGTACTTC
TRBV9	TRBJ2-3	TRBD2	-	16	CASSVDGRGVSRTQYF	TGTGCCAGCAGCGTAGATGGGAGGGGAGTCAGTAGGACGCAGTATTTT
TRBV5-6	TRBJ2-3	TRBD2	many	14	CASSGAGLTDTQYF	TGTGCCAGCAGCGGAGCGGGGCTCACAGATACGCAGTATTTT
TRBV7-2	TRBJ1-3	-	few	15	CASSLRGGAGNTIYF	TGTGCCAGCAGCTTACGGGGAGGGGCCGGAAACACCATATATTTT
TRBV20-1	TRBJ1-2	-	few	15	CSAVPPQTARGGYTF	TGCAGTGCTGTCCCGCCCCAGACCGCTCGGGGTGGCTACACCTTC
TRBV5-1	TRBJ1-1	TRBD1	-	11	CASSFPGGAFF	TGCGCCAGCAGCTTCCCAGGGGGAGCTTTCTTT
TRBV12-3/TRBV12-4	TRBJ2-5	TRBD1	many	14	CASSPGGLKETQYF	TGTGCCAGCAGCCCAGGGGGTCTAAAAGAGACCCAGTACTTC
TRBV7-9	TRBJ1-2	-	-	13	CASSLGGLPGYTF	TGTGCCAGCAGCTTAGGGGGGTTACCAGGCTACACCTTC
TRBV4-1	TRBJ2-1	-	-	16	CASSQRKGGGYNEQFF	TGCGCCAGCAGCCAAAGGAAGGGGGGGGGCTACAATGAGCAGTTCTTC
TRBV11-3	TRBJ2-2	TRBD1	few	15	CASSWTGLRSGELFF	TGTGCCAGCAGCTGGACAGGGCTTAGGTCCGGGGAGCTGTTTTTT
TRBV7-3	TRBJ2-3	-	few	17	CASSLFPVPPSTDTQYF	TGTGCCAGCAGCTTATTCCCGGTACCCCCTAGCACAGATACGCAGTATTTT
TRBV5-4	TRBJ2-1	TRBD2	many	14	CASRAGGRGNEQFF	TGTGCCAGCAGAGCGGGGGGGCGGGGGAATGAGCAGTTCTTC
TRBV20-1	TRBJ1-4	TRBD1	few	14	CSARRTGYNEKLFF	TGCAGTGCTAGGAGGACAGGGTATAATGAAAAACTGTTTTTT
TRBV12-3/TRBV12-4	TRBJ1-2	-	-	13	CASRRYRAGGYTF	TGTGCCAGCAGGAGATACAGGGCAGGGGGCTACACCTTC
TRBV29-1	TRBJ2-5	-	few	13	CSVSRSYQETQYF	TGCAGCGTTAGCCGCTCGTACCAAGAGACCCAGTACTTC
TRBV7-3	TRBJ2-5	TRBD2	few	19	CASSSSAGTSGGPPGTQYF	TGTGCCAGCAGCTCTTCAGCCGGGACTAGCGGGGGTCCGCCGGGGACCCAGTACTTC
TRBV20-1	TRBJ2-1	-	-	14	CSARPLSSYNEQFF	TGCAGTGCTCGACCTCTCAGCTCCTACAATGAGCAGTTCTTC
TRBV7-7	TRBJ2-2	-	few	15	CASSLGRPNTGELFF	TGTGCCAGCAGCTTGGGCAGGCCGAACACCGGGGAGCTGTTTTTT
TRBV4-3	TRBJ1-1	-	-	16	CASSQGELGGKTEAFF	TGCGCCAGCAGCCAAGGGGAGCTGGGGGGCAAGACTGAAGCTTTCTTT
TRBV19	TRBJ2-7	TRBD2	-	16	CASNSGGREPPYEQYF	TGTGCCAGTAACTCGGGGGGGCGGGAACCACCCTACGAGCAGTACTTC
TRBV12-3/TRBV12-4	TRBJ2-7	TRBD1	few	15	CASSSEGTGRYEQYF	TGTGCCAGCAGTTCAGAGGGGACAGGTCGTTACGAGCAGTACTTC
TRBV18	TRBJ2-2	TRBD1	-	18	CASSPPNRQGANTGELFF	TGTGCCAGCTCACCACCGAATCGACAGGGTGCGAACACCGGGGAGCTGTTTTTT
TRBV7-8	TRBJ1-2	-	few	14	CASSRTEGGYGYTF	TGTGCCAGCAGCCGAACCGAGGGGGGTTACGGCTACACCTTC
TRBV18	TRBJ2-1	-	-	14	CASSLPGVNNEQFF	TGTGCCAGCTCACTCCCGGGGGTCAACAATGAGCAGTTCTTC
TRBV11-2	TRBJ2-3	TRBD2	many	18	CASSFTRLAGVNTDTQYF	TGTGCCAGCAGCTTCACAAGACTAGCGGGGGTTAATACAGATACGCAGTATTTT
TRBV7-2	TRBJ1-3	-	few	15	CASSLMGVSGNTIYF	TGTGCCAGCAGCTTAATGGGGGTCTCTGGAAACACCATATATTTT
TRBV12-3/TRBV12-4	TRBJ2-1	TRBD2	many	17	CASSLALNSGVYNEQFF	TGTGCCAGCAGTTTAGCGCTCAATAGCGGGGTCTACAATGAGCAGTTCTTC
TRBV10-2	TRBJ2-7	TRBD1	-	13	CASRDRGPYEQYF	TGCGCCAGCAGGGACAGGGGACCCTACGAGCAGTACTTC
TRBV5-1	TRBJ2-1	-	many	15	CASSLAGDSYNEQFF	TGCGCCAGCAGCTTGGCAGGGGATTCCTACAATGAGCAGTTCTTC
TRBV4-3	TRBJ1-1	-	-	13	CASSQDFVAEAFF	TGCGCCAGCAGCCAAGATTTCGTCGCTGAAGCTTTCTTT
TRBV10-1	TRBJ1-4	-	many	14	CASSTGIRGEKLFF	TGCGCCAGCTCCACAGGCATTCGTGGTGAAAAACTGTTTTTT
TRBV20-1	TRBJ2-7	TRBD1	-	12	CSANYRGNEQYF	TGCAGTGCTAATTACAGGGGAAACGAGCAGTACTTC
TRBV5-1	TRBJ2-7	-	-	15	CASSLHSVSSYEQYF	TGCGCCAGCAGCTTGCACTCGGTGAGCTCCTACGAGCAGTACTTC
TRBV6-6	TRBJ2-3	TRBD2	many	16	CASSTSSGGIADTQYF	TGTGCCAGCAGTACCTCTAGCGGGGGAATCGCAGATACGCAGTATTTT
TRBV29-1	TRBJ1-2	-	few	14	CSVEGSLGNYGYTF	TGCAGCGTTGAAGGGTCATTAGGAAACTATGGCTACACCTTC
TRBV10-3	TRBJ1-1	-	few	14	CAIREQAANTEAFF	TGTGCCATCAGGGAACAGGCGGCAAACACTGAAGCTTTCTTT
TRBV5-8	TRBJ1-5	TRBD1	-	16	CASSNSGTGLWQPQHF	TGTGCCAGCAGCAACTCCGGGACAGGGCTTTGGCAGCCCCAGCATTTT
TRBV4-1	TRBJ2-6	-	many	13	CASHGSGANVLTF	TGCGCCAGCCACGGCTCTGGGGCCAACGTCCTGACTTTC
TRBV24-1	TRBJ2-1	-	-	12	CATSAGNNEQFF	TGTGCCACCTCCGCGGGGAACAATGAGCAGTTCTTC
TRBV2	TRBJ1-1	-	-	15	CASGGQGLKNTEAFF	TGTGCCAGCGGGGGGCAGGGGCTAAAGAACACTGAAGCTTTCTTT
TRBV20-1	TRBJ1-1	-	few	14	CSASHRAVNTEAFF	TGCAGTGCTAGTCACAGGGCGGTGAACACTGAAGCTTTCTTT
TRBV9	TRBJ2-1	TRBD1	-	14	CASSVGTGGNEQFF	TGTGCCAGCAGCGTAGGCACAGGGGGTAATGAGCAGTTCTTC
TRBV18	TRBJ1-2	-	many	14	CASSPGLLAAGYTF	TGTGCCAGCTCACCCGGGCTCCTGGCGGCTGGCTACACCTTC
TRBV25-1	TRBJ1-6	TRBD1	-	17	CASSGDRRSSYNSPLHF	TGTGCCAGCAGTGGGGACAGGCGAAGCTCCTATAATTCACCCCTCCACTTT
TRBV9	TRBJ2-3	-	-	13	CASSVASADTQYF	TGTGCCAGCAGCGTAGCTAGCGCAGATACGCAGTATTTT
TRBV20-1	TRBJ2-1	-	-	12	CSAGRTGNEQFF	TGCAGTGCTGGTAGAACTGGGAATGAGCAGTTCTTC
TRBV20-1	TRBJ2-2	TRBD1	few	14	CSAEQGSHTGELFF	TGCAGTGCGGAACAGGGGAGTCACACCGGGGAGCTGTTTTTT
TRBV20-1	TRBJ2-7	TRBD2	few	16	CSARDVNSGGGKEQYF	TGCAGTGCTAGAGACGTAAATAGCGGGGGGGGAAAGGAGCAGTACTTC
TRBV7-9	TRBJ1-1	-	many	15	CASTPGAGGNTEAFF	TGTGCCAGCACCCCAGGGGCGGGGGGGAACACTGAAGCTTTCTTT